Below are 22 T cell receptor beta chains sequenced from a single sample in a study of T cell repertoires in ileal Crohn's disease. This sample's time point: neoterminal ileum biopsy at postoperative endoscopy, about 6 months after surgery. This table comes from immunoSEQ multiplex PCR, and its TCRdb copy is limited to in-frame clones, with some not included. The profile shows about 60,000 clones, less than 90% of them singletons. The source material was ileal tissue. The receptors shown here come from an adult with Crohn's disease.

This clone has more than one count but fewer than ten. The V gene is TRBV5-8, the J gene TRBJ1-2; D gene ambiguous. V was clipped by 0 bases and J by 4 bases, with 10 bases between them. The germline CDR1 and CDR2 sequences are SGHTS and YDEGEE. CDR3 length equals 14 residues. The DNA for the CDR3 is TGTGCCAGCAGCTTGGTAATCTTGAGCTATGGCTACACCTTC. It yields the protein CASSLVILSYGYTF.

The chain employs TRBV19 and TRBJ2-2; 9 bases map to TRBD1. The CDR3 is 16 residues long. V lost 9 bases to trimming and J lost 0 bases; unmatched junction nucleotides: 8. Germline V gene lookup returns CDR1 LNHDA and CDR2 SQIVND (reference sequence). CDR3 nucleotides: TGTGCCAGCAGAACCGGGACAGGGACGAACACCGGGGAGCTGTTTTTT. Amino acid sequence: CASRTGTGTNTGELFF.

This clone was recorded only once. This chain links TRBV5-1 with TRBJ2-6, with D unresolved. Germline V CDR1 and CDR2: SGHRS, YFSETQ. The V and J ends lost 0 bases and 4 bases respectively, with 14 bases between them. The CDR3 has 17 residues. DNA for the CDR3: TGCGCCAGCAGCTTGGGTCAGGTATCGGCCGGGGCCAACGTCCTGACTTTC. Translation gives CASSLGQVSAGANVLTF.

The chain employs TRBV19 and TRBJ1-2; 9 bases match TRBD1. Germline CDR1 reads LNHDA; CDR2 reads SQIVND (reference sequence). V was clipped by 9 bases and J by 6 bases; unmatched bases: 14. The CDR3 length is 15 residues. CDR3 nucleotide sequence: TGTGCCAGCCACGGACAGGGGTTTATCCCTCATGGCTACACCTTC. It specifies CASHGQGFIPHGYTF.

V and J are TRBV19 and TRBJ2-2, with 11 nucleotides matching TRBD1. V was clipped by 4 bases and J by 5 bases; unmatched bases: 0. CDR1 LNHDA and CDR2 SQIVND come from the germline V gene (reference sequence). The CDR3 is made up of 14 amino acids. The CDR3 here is CASSRDRGTGELFF. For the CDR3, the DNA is TGTGCCAGTAGTAGGGACAGGGGGACCGGGGAGCTGTTTTTT.

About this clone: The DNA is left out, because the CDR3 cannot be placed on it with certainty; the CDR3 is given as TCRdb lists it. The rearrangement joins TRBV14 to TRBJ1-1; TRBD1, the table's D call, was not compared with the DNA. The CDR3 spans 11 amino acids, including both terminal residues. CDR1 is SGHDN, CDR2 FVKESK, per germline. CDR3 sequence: CASSSGQKSFF.

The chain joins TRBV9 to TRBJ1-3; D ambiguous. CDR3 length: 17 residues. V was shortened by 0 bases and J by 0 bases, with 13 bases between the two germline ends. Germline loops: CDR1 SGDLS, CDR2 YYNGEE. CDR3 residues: CASSVAGAAYSGNTIYF. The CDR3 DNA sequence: TGTGCCAGCAGCGTAGCGGGAGCCGCCTACTCTGGAAACACCATATATTTT.

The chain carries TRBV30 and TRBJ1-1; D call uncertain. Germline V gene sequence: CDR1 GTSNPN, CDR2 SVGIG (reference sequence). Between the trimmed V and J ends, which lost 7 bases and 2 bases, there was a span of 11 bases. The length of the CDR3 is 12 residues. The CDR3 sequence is CAYFGVNTEAFF. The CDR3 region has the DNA TGTGCCTACTTCGGGGTTAACACTGAAGCTTTCTTT.

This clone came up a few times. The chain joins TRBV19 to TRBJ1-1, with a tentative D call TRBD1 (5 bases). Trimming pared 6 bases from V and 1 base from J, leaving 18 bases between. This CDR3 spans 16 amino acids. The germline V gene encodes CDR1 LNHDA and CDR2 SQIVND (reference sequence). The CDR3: CASRGIRVSQNTEAFF. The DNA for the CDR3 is TGTGCCAGTAGGGGGATCAGGGTATCTCAGAACACTGAAGCTTTCTTT.

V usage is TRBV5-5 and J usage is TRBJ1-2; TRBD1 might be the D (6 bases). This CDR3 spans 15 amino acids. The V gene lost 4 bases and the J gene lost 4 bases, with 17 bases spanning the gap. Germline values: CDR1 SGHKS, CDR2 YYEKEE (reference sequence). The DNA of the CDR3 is TGTGCCAGCAGCACCACCCGGACAGCTATCTATGGCTACACCTTC. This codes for CASSTTRTAIYGYTF. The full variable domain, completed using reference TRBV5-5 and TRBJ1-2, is DAGVTQSPTHLIKTRGQQVTLRCSPISGHKSVSWYQQVLGQGPQFIFQYYEKEERGRGNFPDRFSARQFPNYSSELNVNALLLGDSALYLCASSTTRTAIYGYTFGSGTRLTVV.

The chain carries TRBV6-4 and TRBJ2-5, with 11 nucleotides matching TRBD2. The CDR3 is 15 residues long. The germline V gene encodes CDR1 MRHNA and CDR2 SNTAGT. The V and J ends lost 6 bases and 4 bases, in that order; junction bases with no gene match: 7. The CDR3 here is CASSPTSGGRETQYF. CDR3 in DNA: TGTGCCAGCAGCCCAACTAGCGGGGGTAGAGAGACCCAGTACTTC.

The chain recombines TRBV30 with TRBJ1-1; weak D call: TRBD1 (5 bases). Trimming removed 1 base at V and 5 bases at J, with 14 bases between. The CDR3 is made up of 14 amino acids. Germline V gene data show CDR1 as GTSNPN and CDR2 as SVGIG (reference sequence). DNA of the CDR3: TGTGCCTGGAGTGGGAGGGCAGGGAAAACTGAAGCTTTCTTT. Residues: CAWSGRAGKTEAFF.

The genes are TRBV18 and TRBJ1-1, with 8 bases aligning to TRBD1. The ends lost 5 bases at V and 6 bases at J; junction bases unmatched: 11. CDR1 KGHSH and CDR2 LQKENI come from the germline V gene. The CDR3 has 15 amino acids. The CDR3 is CASSDRGWGDAEAFF. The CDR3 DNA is TGTGCCAGCTCAGACAGGGGTTGGGGGGATGCTGAAGCTTTCTTT.

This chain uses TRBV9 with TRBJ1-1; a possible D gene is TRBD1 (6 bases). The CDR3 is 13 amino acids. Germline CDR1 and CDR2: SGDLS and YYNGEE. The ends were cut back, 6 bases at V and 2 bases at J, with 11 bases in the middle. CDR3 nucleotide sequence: TGTGCCAGCAACCGGGGACAAAACACTGAAGCTTTCTTT. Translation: CASNRGQNTEAFF.

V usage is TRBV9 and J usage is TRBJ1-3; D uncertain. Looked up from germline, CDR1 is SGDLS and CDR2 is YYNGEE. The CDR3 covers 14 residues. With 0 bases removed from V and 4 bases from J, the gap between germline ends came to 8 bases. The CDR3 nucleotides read TGTGCCAGCAGCGTAGTCGCGTACGGAAACACCATATATTTT. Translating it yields CASSVVAYGNTIYF.

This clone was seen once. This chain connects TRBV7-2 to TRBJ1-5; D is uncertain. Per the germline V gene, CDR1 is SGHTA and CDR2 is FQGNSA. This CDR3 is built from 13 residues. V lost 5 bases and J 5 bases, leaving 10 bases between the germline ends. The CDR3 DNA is TGTGCCAGCAGCAAAGGCCGGGATCAGCCCCAGCATTTT. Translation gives CASSKGRDQPQHF.

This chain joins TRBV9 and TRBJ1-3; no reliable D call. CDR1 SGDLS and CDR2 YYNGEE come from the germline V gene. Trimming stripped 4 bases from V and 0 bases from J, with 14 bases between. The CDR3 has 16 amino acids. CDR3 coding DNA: TGTGCCAGCAGCCCCCGTGACGGGAGCTCTGGAAACACCATATATTTT. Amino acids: CASSPRDGSSGNTIYF.

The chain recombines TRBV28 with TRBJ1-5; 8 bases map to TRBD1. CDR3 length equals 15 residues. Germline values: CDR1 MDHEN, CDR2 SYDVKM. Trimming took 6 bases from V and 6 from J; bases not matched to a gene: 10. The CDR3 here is CASRTPDREAQPQHF. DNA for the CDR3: TGTGCCAGCAGGACCCCGGACAGGGAAGCTCAGCCCCAGCATTTT.

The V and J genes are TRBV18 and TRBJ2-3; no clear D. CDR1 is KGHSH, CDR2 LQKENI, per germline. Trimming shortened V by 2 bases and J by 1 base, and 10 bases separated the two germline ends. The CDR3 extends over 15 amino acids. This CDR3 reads CASSPLDNGTDTQYF. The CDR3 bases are TGTGCCAGCTCACCATTAGATAACGGCACAGATACGCAGTATTTT.

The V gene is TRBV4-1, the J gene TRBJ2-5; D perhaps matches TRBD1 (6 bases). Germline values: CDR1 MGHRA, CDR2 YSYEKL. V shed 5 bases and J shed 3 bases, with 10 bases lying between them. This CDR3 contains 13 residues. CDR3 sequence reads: CASSRQEKETQYF. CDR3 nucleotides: TGCGCCAGCAGCAGACAGGAAAAAGAGACCCAGTACTTC.

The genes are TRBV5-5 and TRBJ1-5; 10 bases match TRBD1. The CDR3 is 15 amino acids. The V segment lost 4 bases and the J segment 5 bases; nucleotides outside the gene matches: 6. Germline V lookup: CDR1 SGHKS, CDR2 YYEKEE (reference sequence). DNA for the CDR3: TGTGCCAGCAGCCTGAGACAGGGGGCCTATCAGCCCCAGCATTTT. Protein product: CASSLRQGAYQPQHF.

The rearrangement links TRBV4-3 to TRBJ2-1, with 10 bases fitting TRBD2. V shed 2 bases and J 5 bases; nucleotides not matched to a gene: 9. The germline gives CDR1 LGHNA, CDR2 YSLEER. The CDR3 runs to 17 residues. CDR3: CASSQTLLAGSNNEQFF. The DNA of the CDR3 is TGCGCCAGCAGCCAAACCTTACTAGCGGGATCTAACAATGAGCAGTTCTTC.